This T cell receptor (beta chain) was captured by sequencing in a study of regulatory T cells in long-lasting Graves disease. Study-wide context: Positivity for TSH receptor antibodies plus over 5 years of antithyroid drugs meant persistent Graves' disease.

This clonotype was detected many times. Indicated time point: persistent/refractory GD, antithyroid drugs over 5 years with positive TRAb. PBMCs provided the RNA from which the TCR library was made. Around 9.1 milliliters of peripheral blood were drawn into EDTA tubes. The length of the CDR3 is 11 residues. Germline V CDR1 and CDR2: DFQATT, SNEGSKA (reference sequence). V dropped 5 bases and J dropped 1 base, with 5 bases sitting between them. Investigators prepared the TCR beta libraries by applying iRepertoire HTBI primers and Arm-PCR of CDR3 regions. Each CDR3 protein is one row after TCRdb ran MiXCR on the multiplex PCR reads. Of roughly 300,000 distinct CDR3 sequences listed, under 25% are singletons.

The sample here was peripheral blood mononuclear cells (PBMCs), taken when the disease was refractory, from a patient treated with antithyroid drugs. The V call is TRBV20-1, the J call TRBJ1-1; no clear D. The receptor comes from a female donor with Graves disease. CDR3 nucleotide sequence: TGCAGTGCTCCCGAGAACACTGAAGCTTTCTTT. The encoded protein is CSAPENTEAFF.